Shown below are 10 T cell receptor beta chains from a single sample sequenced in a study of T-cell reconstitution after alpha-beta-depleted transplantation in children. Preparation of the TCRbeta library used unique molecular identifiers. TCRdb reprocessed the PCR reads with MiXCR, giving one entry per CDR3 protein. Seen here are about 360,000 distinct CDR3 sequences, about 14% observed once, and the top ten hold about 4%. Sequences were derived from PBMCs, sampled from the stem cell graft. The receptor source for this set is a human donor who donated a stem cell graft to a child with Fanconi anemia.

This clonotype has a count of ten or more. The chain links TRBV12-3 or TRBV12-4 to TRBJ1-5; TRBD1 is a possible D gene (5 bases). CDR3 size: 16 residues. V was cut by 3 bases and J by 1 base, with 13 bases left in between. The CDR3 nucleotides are TGTGCCAGCAGTTTCATGGGGGGGTTGAGCAATCAGCCCCAGCATTTT. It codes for CASSFMGGLSNQPQHF.

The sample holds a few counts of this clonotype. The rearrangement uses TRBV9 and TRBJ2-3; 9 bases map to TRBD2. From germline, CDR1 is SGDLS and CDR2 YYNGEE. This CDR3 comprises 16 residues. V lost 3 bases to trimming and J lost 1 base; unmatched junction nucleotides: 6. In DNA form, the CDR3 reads TGTGCCAGCAGCGCCCTGGCGGGGGGGCGCACAGATACGCAGTATTTT. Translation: CASSALAGGRTDTQYF. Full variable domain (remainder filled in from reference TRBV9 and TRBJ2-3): DSGVTQTPKHLITATGQRVTLRCSPRSGDLSVYWYQQSLDQGLQFLIQYYNGEERAKGNILERFSAQQFPDLHSELNLSSLELGDSALYFCASSALAGGRTDTQYFGPGTRLTVL.

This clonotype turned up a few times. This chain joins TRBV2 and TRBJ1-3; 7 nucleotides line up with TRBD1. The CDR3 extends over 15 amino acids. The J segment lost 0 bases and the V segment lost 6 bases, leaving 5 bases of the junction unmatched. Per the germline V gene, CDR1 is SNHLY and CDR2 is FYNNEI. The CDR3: CASRTGTDSGNTIYF. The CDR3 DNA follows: TGTGCCAGCAGGACCGGGACAGACTCTGGAAACACCATATATTTT.

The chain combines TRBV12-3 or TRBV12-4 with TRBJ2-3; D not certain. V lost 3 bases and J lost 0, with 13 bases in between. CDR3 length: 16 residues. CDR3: CASSFSPQSSTDTQYF. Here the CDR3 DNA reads TGTGCCAGCAGTTTTTCCCCTCAGTCTAGCACAGATACGCAGTATTTT.

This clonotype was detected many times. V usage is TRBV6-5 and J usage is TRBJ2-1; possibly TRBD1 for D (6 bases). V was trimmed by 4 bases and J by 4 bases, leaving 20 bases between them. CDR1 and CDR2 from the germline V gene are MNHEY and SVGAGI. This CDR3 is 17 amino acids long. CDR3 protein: CASSSLPFRGLYNEQFF. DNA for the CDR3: TGTGCCAGCAGTTCGCTACCCTTCAGGGGTTTGTACAATGAGCAGTTCTTC.

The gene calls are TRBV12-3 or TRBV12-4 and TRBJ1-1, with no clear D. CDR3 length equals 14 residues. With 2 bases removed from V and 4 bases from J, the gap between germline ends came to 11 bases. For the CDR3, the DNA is TGTGCCAGCAGTTTAAAGGCAGGCAGCACTGAAGCTTTCTTT. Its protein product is CASSLKAGSTEAFF.

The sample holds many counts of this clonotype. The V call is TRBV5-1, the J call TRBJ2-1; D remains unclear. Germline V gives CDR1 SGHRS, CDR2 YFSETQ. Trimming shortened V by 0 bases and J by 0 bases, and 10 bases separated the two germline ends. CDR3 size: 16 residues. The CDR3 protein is CASSLGPSSSYNEQFF. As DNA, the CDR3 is TGCGCCAGCAGCTTGGGTCCCAGCAGCTCCTACAATGAGCAGTTCTTC.

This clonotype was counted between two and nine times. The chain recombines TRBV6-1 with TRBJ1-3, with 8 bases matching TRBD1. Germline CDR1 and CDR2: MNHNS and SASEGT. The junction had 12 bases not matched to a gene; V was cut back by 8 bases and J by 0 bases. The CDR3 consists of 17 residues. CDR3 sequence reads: CASGRQGFRSSGNTIYF. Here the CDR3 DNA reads TGTGCCAGCGGGAGACAGGGGTTCAGGAGCTCTGGAAACACCATATATTTT.

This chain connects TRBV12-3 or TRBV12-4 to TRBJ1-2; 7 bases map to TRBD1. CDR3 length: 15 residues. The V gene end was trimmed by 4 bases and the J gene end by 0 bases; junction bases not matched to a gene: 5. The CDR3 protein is CASSSRDSSNYGYTF. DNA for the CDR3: TGTGCCAGCAGTTCCCGGGACAGCTCTAACTATGGCTACACCTTC.

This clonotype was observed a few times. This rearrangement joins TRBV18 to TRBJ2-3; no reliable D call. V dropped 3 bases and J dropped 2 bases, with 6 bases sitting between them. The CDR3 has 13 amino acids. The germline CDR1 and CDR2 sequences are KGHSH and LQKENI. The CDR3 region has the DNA TGTGCCAGCTCACCGAGGACCACAGATACGCAGTATTTT. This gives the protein CASSPRTTDTQYF.